The present T cell receptor beta chain was sequenced within a study of blood T cell repertoires in COVID-19. The method was immunoSEQ multiplex PCR; TCRdb's version includes in-frame clones alone and lacks a portion of them. Among fewer than 250,000 clones, about 88% were seen once, and the ten largest hold around 0.7%. The CDR3 spans 13 residues. CDR1 MNHEY and CDR2 SVGAGI come from the germline V gene. V lost 6 bases to trimming and J lost 6 bases; unmatched junction nucleotides: 3. The source of this sequence is a middle-aged man with acute or convalescent COVID-19. Sample: peripheral blood. V and J are TRBV6-5 and TRBJ1-4; 8 bases map to TRBD1. The CDR3 is CASSETGDEKLFF. The DNA for the CDR3 is TGTGCCAGCAGCGAGACAGGGGATGAAAAACTGTTTTTT.